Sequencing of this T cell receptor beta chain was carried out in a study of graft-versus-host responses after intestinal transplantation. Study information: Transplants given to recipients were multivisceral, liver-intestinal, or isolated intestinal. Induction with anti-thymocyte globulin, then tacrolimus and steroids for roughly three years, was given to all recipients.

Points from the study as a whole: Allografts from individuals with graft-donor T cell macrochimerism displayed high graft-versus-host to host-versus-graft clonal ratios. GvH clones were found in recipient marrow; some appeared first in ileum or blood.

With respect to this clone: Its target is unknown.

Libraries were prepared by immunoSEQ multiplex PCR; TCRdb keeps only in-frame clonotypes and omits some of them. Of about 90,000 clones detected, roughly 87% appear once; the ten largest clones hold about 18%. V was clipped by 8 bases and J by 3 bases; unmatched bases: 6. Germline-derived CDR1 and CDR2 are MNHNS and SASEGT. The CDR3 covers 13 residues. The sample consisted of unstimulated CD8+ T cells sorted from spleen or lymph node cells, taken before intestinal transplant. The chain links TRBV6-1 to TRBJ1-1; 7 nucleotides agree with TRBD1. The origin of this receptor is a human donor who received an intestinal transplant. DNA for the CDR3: TGTGCCAGCGGGTCCACAGGGGACACTGAAGCTTTCTTT. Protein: CASGSTGDTEAFF.